The 23 T cell receptor beta chains below come from one sample, sequenced in a study of blood T cell repertoires in COVID-19. This table comes from immunoSEQ multiplex PCR, and its TCRdb copy is limited to in-frame clones, with some not included. The sample carries 300,000 to 450,000 clones, roughly 90% recorded once. The sample comprised peripheral blood. All receptors derive from a woman aged 30 to 39 with COVID-19, enrolled during active disease.

The chain carries TRBV28 and TRBJ2-7; 11 bases align to TRBD2. V dropped 7 bases and J dropped 6; count of bases not matched to a gene: 20. This CDR3 is 18 amino acids long. Germline assignment: CDR1 MDHEN and CDR2 SYDVKM. This CDR3 is CASMPSGLAGGRVGEQYV. CDR3 in DNA: TGTGCCAGCATGCCATCGGGCCTAGCGGGAGGTCGTGTGGGCGAGCAGTACGTC.

The V gene is TRBV5-5, the J gene TRBJ1-1; 11 positions match TRBD1. The ends lost 4 bases at V and 4 bases at J; junction bases unmatched: 12. Germline CDR1 and CDR2: SGHKS and YYEKEE (reference sequence). The CDR3 has 17 residues. This chain's CDR3 is CASSAWDRGEVSTEAFF. The CDR3 DNA reads TGTGCCAGCAGCGCCTGGGACAGGGGGGAGGTGAGCACTGAAGCTTTCTTT.

CDR3 nucleotide sequence: TGTGCCACCAGTGATTGGACAGGGTTCACAGATACGCAGTATTTT. Translating gives CATSDWTGFTDTQYF. This rearrangement joins TRBV24-1 to TRBJ2-3, with 8 nucleotides matching TRBD1. This CDR3 comprises 15 residues. Looked up from germline, CDR1 is KGHDR and CDR2 is SFDVKD. The ends lost 2 bases at V and 2 bases at J; junction bases unmatched: 2.

The rearrangement joins TRBV19 to TRBJ1-4, with TRBD1 as a possible D gene (5 bases). Trimming removed 6 bases at V and 4 bases at J, with 12 bases between. There are 14 residues in the CDR3. Per germline, CDR1 LNHDA and CDR2 SQIVND (reference sequence). DNA for the CDR3: TGTGCCAGTAGGGCCGGGACTGTTAATGAAAAACTGTTTTTT. It encodes CASRAGTVNEKLFF.

This clone has a handful of counts. This sequence joins TRBV27 and TRBJ1-5, with D possibly being TRBD1 (6 bases). Germline V lookup: CDR1 MNHEY, CDR2 SMNVEV (reference sequence). The CDR3 consists of 17 residues. Between the trimmed V and J ends, which lost 5 bases and 3 bases, there was a span of 20 bases. The CDR3 nucleotides are TGTGCCAGCAGTCCTTACCCGACAGGCAACTTCAATCAGCCCCAGCATTTT. Its translation: CASSPYPTGNFNQPQHF.

This clone came up once. The rearrangement joins TRBV3-1 (or the pseudogene TRBV3-2) to TRBJ1-2; the match to TRBD1 covers 9 bases. The junction had 4 bases not matched to a gene; V was cut back by 6 bases and J by 5 bases. Germline V gene data show CDR1 as LGHDT and CDR2 as YNNKEL (reference sequence). CDR3 length: 13 amino acids. CDR3: CASSPDRGYGYTF. The CDR3 DNA sequence: TGTGCCAGCAGTCCCGACAGGGGGTATGGCTACACCTTC.

The J gene is TRBJ1-1, the V gene TRBV6-2 or TRBV6-3, with a possible D match to TRBD1 (6 bases). CDR3 length: 14 amino acids. V was pared by 8 bases and J by 0 bases, with 13 bases between. Germline lookup yields CDR1 MNHEY and CDR2 SVGEGT. DNA for the CDR3: TGTGCCAGCCGCCGGGGGCCTATGAACACTGAAGCTTTCTTT. Protein: CASRRGPMNTEAFF.

The genes are TRBV5-5 and TRBJ2-7, with 7 bases aligning to TRBD2. The length of the CDR3 is 14 residues. Germline V CDR1 and CDR2: SGHKS, YYEKEE (reference sequence). The trim removed 3 bases at V and 3 bases at J, leaving 6 bases unmatched. CDR3 in amino acids: CASSWEGQGYEQYV. DNA of the CDR3: TGTGCCAGCAGCTGGGAGGGGCAGGGCTACGAGCAGTACGTC.

The chain joins TRBV6-2 or TRBV6-3 to TRBJ1-2, with D unresolved. V was clipped by 2 bases and J by 1 base, with 8 bases between them. CDR1 MNHEY and CDR2 SVGEGT come from the germline V gene. This CDR3 spans 14 amino acids. DNA for the CDR3: TGTGCCAGCAGTTACCTAGCCGGTAACTATGGCTACACCTTC. Residues: CASSYLAGNYGYTF.

This chain links TRBV20-1 with TRBJ2-1, with D possibly matching TRBD2 (5 bases). This CDR3 contains 11 residues. Trimming took off 6 bases at V and 9 bases at J, with 12 bases between the two ends. Germline loops: CDR1 DFQATT, CDR2 SNEGSKA (reference sequence). CDR3 protein: CSAHLGSEQFF. CDR3 nucleotide sequence: TGCAGTGCCCACTTAGGGAGTGAGCAGTTCTTC.

The rearrangement links TRBV7-2 to TRBJ2-2; 8 bases agree with TRBD2. V gave up 3 bases and J gave up 0 bases; unmatched junction bases: 3. The CDR3 is 16 amino acids. Per the germline V gene, CDR1 is SGHTA and CDR2 is FQGNSA. CDR3 sequence (DNA): TGTGCCAGCAGCTTTTTGGGACTAGCGAACACCGGGGAGCTGTTTTTT. Amino acids: CASSFLGLANTGELFF.

This clone was counted between two and nine times. The chain employs TRBV6-6 and TRBJ2-1; 9 bases align to TRBD2. CDR1 MNHNY and CDR2 SVGAGI come from the germline V gene (reference sequence). This CDR3 spans 14 amino acids. Trimming at V came to 10 bases and at J to 1 base, leaving 5 bases not matched to a gene. For the CDR3, the DNA is TGTGCCACGGGGCGGGGGGGATCCTACAATGAGCAGTTCTTC. Its translation is CATGRGGSYNEQFF.

The chain is built from TRBV7-2 and TRBJ2-7; 11 nucleotides agree with TRBD2. After removal of 0 bases from V and 4 bases from J, the junction contained 5 bases not matched to a gene. The CDR3 has 16 amino acids. Germline-derived CDR1 and CDR2 are SGHTA and FQGNSA. CDR3 DNA sequence: TGTGCCAGCAGCTTAGCGCCGGGACTAGCGGTATACGAGCAGTACTTC. Its translation is CASSLAPGLAVYEQYF.

The rearrangement uses TRBV28 and TRBJ2-5; 7 nucleotides match TRBD1. V trimming: 1 base; J trimming: 12 bases; junction bases outside the gene matches: 14. This CDR3 region has 15 residues. Germline CDR1 and CDR2: MDHEN and SYDVKM. The CDR3 protein is CASSLSPPDRRTKYF. CDR3 sequence (DNA): TGTGCCAGCAGTTTATCCCCGCCGGACAGGCGGACAAAGTACTTC.

This chain uses TRBV5-5 with TRBJ2-3, with D possibly TRBD1 on 5 matching bases. The length of the CDR3 is 18 residues. V lost 1 base, J lost 0 bases, and 18 bases lay in between. The germline gives CDR1 SGHKS, CDR2 YYEKEE (reference sequence). CDR3 region: CASSLPVRVGISTDTQYF. In DNA form, the CDR3 reads TGTGCCAGCAGCTTGCCGGTCAGGGTGGGGATTAGCACAGATACGCAGTATTTT.

The V call is TRBV5-4, the J call TRBJ2-1; 8 bases map to TRBD2. The germline CDR1 and CDR2 sequences are SGHNT and YYREEE (reference sequence). CDR3 length: 12 residues. With V trimmed by 4 bases and J by 11 bases, 5 bases remained unmatched. In nucleotides, the CDR3 is TGTGCCAGCAGCGTTAGGACTAGCCAGCAGTTCTTC. Amino acids: CASSVRTSQQFF.

CDR3 in amino acids: CASSYAGGGTGELFF. CDR3 DNA: TGTGCCAGCAGTTACGCCGGGGGGGGCACCGGGGAGCTGTTTTTT. This sequence joins TRBV6-2 or TRBV6-3 and TRBJ2-2, with TRBD2 identical over 8 bases. Germline CDR1 is MNHEY and CDR2 is SVGEGT. V was pared by 2 bases and J by 4 bases, with 3 bases of the junction left unmatched. This CDR3 contains 15 residues.

This chain joins TRBV7-9 and TRBJ1-5; 9 nucleotides line up with TRBD1. CDR1 is SEHNR, CDR2 FQNEAQ, per germline (reference sequence). The CDR3 extends over 14 amino acids. The V gene end was trimmed by 6 bases and the J gene end by 3 bases; junction bases not matched to a gene: 3. Here the CDR3 reads CASSRQGDNQPQHF. The DNA of the CDR3 is TGTGCCAGCAGTCGACAGGGGGACAATCAGCCCCAGCATTTT. Complete variable domain (other parts from reference TRBV7-9 and TRBJ1-5): DTGVSQNPRHKITKRGQNVTFRCDPISEHNRLYWYRQTLGQGPEFLTYFQNEAQLEKSRLLSDRFSAERPKGSFSTLEIQRTEQGDSAMYLCASSRQGDNQPQHFGDGTRLSIL.

The chain joins TRBV27 to TRBJ2-7; 9 nucleotides match TRBD2. With V trimmed by 6 bases and J by 0 bases, 3 bases remained unmatched. The CDR3 extends over 14 amino acids. CDR1 and CDR2 from the germline V gene are MNHEY and SMNVEV (reference sequence). DNA of the CDR3: TGTGCCAGCAGATATAGCGGGAGCTCCTACGAGCAGTACGTC. Translation: CASRYSGSSYEQYV.

The J gene is TRBJ2-2, the V gene TRBV5-1; possible D gene TRBD1, 6 bases. Germline assignment: CDR1 SGHRS and CDR2 YFSETQ. V was clipped by 4 bases and J by 1 base, with 14 bases between them. The CDR3 runs 16 residues. In DNA form, the CDR3 reads TGCGCCAGCAGCCCTACAGGGTTTGTGAACACCGGGGAGCTGTTTTTT. This codes for CASSPTGFVNTGELFF.

The chain links TRBV6-5 to TRBJ1-5; TRBD1 is a possible D gene (6 bases). Germline V gene sequence: CDR1 MNHEY, CDR2 SVGAGI. The germline V and J ends were trimmed by 7 bases and 3 bases, with 7 bases remaining between them. CDR3 length equals 12 residues. The CDR3 coding sequence is TGTGCCAGCAAGGGGGTCAATCAGCCCCAGCATTTT. Protein: CASKGVNQPQHF.

V usage is TRBV4-3 and J usage is TRBJ2-2; TRBD2 aligns across 11 bases. V lost 0 bases, J lost 2 bases, and 11 bases stayed unmatched. The CDR3 length is 20 residues. Looked up from germline, CDR1 is LGHNA and CDR2 is YSLEER. In DNA form, the CDR3 reads TGCGCCAGCAGCCAAGAAGTTATCACTAGCGGGGGAATCAACACCGGGGAGCTGTTTTTT. The encoded protein is CASSQEVITSGGINTGELFF.

The V gene is TRBV11-3, the J gene TRBJ1-1, with a possible D match to TRBD1 (5 bases). With 3 bases removed from V and 3 bases from J, the gap between germline ends came to 14 bases. The CDR3 runs to 15 residues. Germline V gene lookup returns CDR1 SGHNT and CDR2 YENEEA. This CDR3 reads CASSFNDRPHTEAFF. For the CDR3, the DNA is TGTGCCAGCAGCTTTAACGACAGACCTCACACTGAAGCTTTCTTT.